This T cell receptor (beta chain) was sequenced in a study of T cells in Graves' hyperthyroidism and ophthalmopathy. Study-wide results and limits: From stable hyperthyroidism, ophthalmopathy was set apart by a 13 V-J model. Most expanded thyroid clonotypes above 0.001 recurred in blood. Ophthalmopathy got predicted by the model a median about six months before its onset.

Clinical symptoms, serum thyroxine and TRAb, thyroid ultrasound and orbital computed tomography together formed the diagnostic basis. This clonotype was seen more than once but under ten times. Its antigen remains unknown. TCR beta CDR3 regions were amplified from RNA transcripts. The primer set for the first-round RT-PCR of the TCR CDR3 was HTBI. TCRdb itself ran the multiplex PCR reads through MiXCR, one entry per CDR3 protein. The sample lists about 380,000 distinct CDR3 sequences, approximately 18% occurring once. The V gene's germline CDR1 is KGHDR and CDR2 SFDVKD. The CDR3 runs 15 residues. With 7 bases removed from V and 7 bases from J, the gap between germline ends came to 16 bases.

Sequenced sample: blood. This clonotype was sampled from a man younger than 35 with Graves' ophthalmopathy. This rearrangement joins TRBV24-1 to TRBJ2-6; no reliable D call. The CDR3 loop reads CATSATTGGANVLTF. The CDR3, as DNA: TGTGCCACCAGCGCCACAACCGGCGGAGCCAACGTCCTGACTTTC.